The T cell receptor (beta chain) under discussion was sequenced for a study of long-term antiretroviral therapy in people with HIV. General study results and limits: Every time point showed a repertoire led by clones expanded before ART.

Running of the v3.0 immunoSEQ assay took place at survey level. The table came from immunoSEQ multiplex PCR; TCRdb's copy has only in-frame clones and leaves some out. The data contain 15,000 to 20,000 clones, roughly 80% of them singletons. To note about this clone: Its antigen remains unidentified.

Germline CDR1 is KGHSH and CDR2 is LQKENI. There are 13 residues in the CDR3. J lost 2 bases, V lost 3 bases, and 1 base had no gene match. This clonotype originated in a man aged 40-55 years with HIV. The J gene is TRBJ2-7, the V gene TRBV18; 7 bases match TRBD1. Specimen: unsorted PBMCs, collected just before starting antiretroviral therapy. DNA for the CDR3: TGTGCCAGCTCACCTCAGGGGGCCTACGAGCAGTACTTC. Translated, it gives CASSPQGAYEQYF.